The clone carrying this T cell receptor beta chain was counted a few times. This sample was taken from a study of early T cells in non-severe SARS-CoV-2 infection. Study summary: Bulk RNA isolated from unsorted whole blood underwent sequencing; chains were not paired.

Attachment of unique molecular identifiers to individual cDNA molecules was performed. TCRdb recomputed calls from the 5' RACE reads with MiXCR, one row per CDR3 protein. The sample includes 55,000 to 80,000 distinct CDR3 sequences, 10% to 15% of them seen just once. This receptor was identified in an adult who was a healthcare worker with PCR-confirmed SARS-CoV-2 infection or an uninfected control (not recorded which). Specimen: whole blood, collected at baseline.

CDR3 in DNA: TGCAGCGTCGAGGGGACAGCGACTAGCACAGATACGCAGTATTTT. Its protein is CSVEGTATSTDTQYF. The chain links TRBV29-1 to TRBJ2-3; TRBD1 matches at 7 bases. V trimming: 6 bases; J trimming: 0 bases; junction bases outside the gene matches: 9. CDR1 SQVTM and CDR2 ANQGSEA come from the germline V gene. The CDR3 length is 15 residues.